These 32 T cell receptor beta chains originate from one sample sequenced in a study of blood T cell repertoires in COVID-19. Measured with immunoSEQ multiplex PCR; TCRdb has only the in-frame clones, and not every one. The table shows around 140,000 clones, with 80% to 90% occurring only once. Material for sequencing was peripheral blood. All receptors derive from a woman aged 55-69 years with acute or convalescent COVID-19.

V is TRBV12-3 or TRBV12-4 and J is TRBJ1-6, with TRBD1 as a possible D gene (6 bases). The CDR3 consists of 13 residues. The V end lost 6 bases, the J end lost 5 bases, and 8 bases lay between the germline ends. The CDR3 coding sequence is TGTGCCAGCAGGGACAGCAATAATTCACCCCTCCACTTT. Its translation: CASRDSNNSPLHF.

There are a few counts of this clone. The chain combines TRBV19 with TRBJ1-4, with D maybe TRBD1 (6 bases). Per germline, CDR1 LNHDA and CDR2 SQIVND (reference sequence). The length of the CDR3 is 15 residues. V was shortened by 2 bases and J by 7 bases, with 14 bases between the two germline ends. Here the CDR3 DNA reads TGTGCCAGTAGTATACCCCGCACAGGGTTTGAAAAACTGTTTTTT. Translation: CASSIPRTGFEKLFF. The full variable domain, its missing parts supplied by reference TRBV19 and TRBJ1-4, is DGGITQSPKYLFRKEGQNVTLSCEQNLNHDAMYWYRQDPGQGLRLIYYSQIVNDFQKGDIAEGYSVSREKKESFPLTVTSAQKNPTAFYLCASSIPRTGFEKLFFGSGTQLSVL.

The J gene is TRBJ2-1, the V gene TRBV18; D might be TRBD1 (6 bases). The V gene lost 3 bases and the J gene lost 4 bases, with 13 bases spanning the gap. The CDR3 is 15 residues long. Germline values: CDR1 KGHSH, CDR2 LQKENI. CDR3 region: CASSPGQGMYNEQFF. In DNA form, the CDR3 reads TGTGCCAGCTCACCCGGGCAGGGGATGTACAATGAGCAGTTCTTC.

V and J are TRBV5-1 and TRBJ1-2; D is perhaps TRBD1 (5 bases). The V end lost 4 bases, the J end lost 5 bases, and 15 bases lay between the germline ends. CDR1 is SGHRS, CDR2 YFSETQ, per germline. This CDR3 comprises 14 residues. The CDR3 sequence is CASSPQVGGYGYTF. The CDR3 coding sequence is TGCGCCAGCAGCCCTCAGGTGGGGGGATATGGCTACACCTTC.

The chain couples TRBV5-6 to TRBJ2-7; TRBD2 is a possible D gene (6 bases). CDR3 length: 14 residues. V was cut by 4 bases and J by 7 bases, with 18 bases left in between. Germline-derived CDR1 and CDR2 are SGHDT and YYEEEE. CDR3 protein: CASSPGTSPREQYF. CDR3 in DNA: TGTGCCAGCAGCCCAGGGACTTCCCCGCGGGAGCAGTACTTC.

This sequence joins TRBV5-1 and TRBJ2-1, with 9 bases matching TRBD1. CDR1 and CDR2 from the germline V gene are SGHRS and YFSETQ. CDR3 length: 17 amino acids. Trimming removed 4 bases from V and 5 bases from J; junction bases left unmatched: 13. CDR3 residues: CASSTSSGTGRDNEQFF. The CDR3 DNA reads TGCGCCAGCAGCACTAGCTCCGGGACAGGGAGGGACAATGAGCAGTTCTTC.

This clone was seen more than once but under ten times. V usage is TRBV19 and J usage is TRBJ1-1; tentative D call: TRBD1 (6 bases). Trimming cost V 5 bases and J 1 base, with 11 bases left between them. The CDR3 is made up of 14 amino acids. Germline CDR1 reads LNHDA; CDR2 reads SQIVND (reference sequence). The CDR3 is CASSHVDRNTEAFF. The CDR3 DNA reads TGTGCCAGTAGTCATGTGGACAGGAACACTGAAGCTTTCTTT.

This chain joins TRBV5-4 and TRBJ2-5, with 10 bases matching TRBD1. This CDR3 has 17 amino acids. Germline loops: CDR1 SGHNT, CDR2 YYREEE (reference sequence). Unmatched junction bases numbered 8, after V lost 1 base and J lost 2 bases. The CDR3 sequence: CASSLIGTGDRQETQYF. The CDR3, as DNA: TGTGCCAGCAGCTTGATTGGGACAGGGGATCGGCAAGAGACCCAGTACTTC. Drawing the rest from reference TRBV5-4 and TRBJ2-5, the complete variable domain is ETGVTQSPTHLIKTRGQQVTLRCSSQSGHNTVSWYQQALGQGPQFIFQYYREEENGRGNFPPRFSGLQFPNYSSELNVNALELDDSALYLCASSLIGTGDRQETQYFGPGTRLLVL.

The rearrangement joins TRBV7-2 to TRBJ1-1; no clear D gene. The CDR3 contains 13 residues. Deletions cut 2 bases from V and 4 bases from J, with 8 bases between. Germline CDR1 is SGHTA and CDR2 is FQGNSA. CDR3 loop: CASSLSSVTEAFF. For the CDR3, the DNA is TGTGCCAGCAGCTTATCCTCAGTCACTGAAGCTTTCTTT. Supplemented by reference TRBV7-2 and TRBJ1-1, the full variable domain reads GAGVSQSPSNKVTEKGKDVELRCDPISGHTALYWYRQSLGQGLEFLIYFQGNSAPDKSGLPSDRFSAERTGGSVSTLTIQRTQQEDSAVYLCASSLSSVTEAFFGQGTRLTVV.

V is TRBV6-5 and J is TRBJ1-1; possible D gene TRBD1, 5 bases. CDR1 is MNHEY, CDR2 SVGAGI, per germline. With 6 bases removed from V and 11 bases from J, the gap between germline ends came to 25 bases. CDR3 length equals 15 residues. The DNA of the CDR3 is TGTGCCAGCAGCCCCCGGAGGGGCGGCATATTTGACGCTTTCTTT. Encoded protein: CASSPRRGGIFDAFF.

This sequence joins TRBV12-3 or TRBV12-4 and TRBJ1-1; 10 nucleotides align to TRBD1. The trim removed 5 bases at V and 4 bases at J, leaving 1 base unmatched. The CDR3 contains 13 residues. CDR3 sequence (DNA): TGTGCCAGCAGTCGACAGGGGGCCACTGAAGCTTTCTTT. It codes for CASSRQGATEAFF.

This chain uses TRBV19 with TRBJ2-5; D call uncertain. Germline lookup yields CDR1 LNHDA and CDR2 SQIVND (reference sequence). V was shortened by 6 bases and J by 5 bases, with 13 bases between the two germline ends. CDR3 size: 13 residues. The CDR3 DNA sequence: TGTGCCAGTAGCCAGAACCTTTGGGAGACCCAGTACTTC. As protein: CASSQNLWETQYF.

The rearrangement joins TRBV12-3 or TRBV12-4 to TRBJ1-2; D unresolved. The CDR3 is made up of 13 amino acids. V was shortened by 3 bases and J by 4 bases, with 9 bases between the two germline ends. In DNA, the CDR3 is TGTGCCAGCAGTTTTGGCGGAATCTATGGCTACACCTTC. Translation: CASSFGGIYGYTF.

The chain links TRBV30 to TRBJ2-5; 8 bases line up with TRBD2. Trimming removed 3 bases from V and 0 bases from J; junction bases left unmatched: 6. Germline assignment: CDR1 GTSNPN and CDR2 SVGIG (reference sequence). This CDR3 is 15 amino acids long. CDR3 in amino acids: CAWSPAGVYQETQYF. The CDR3 DNA follows: TGTGCCTGGAGCCCAGCGGGAGTGTACCAAGAGACCCAGTACTTC.

The chain joins TRBV28 to TRBJ1-4, with TRBD1 identical over 9 bases. The germline CDR1 and CDR2 sequences are MDHEN and SYDVKM. V lost 4 bases, J lost 8 bases, and 11 bases stayed unmatched. The CDR3 has 16 amino acids. CDR3 nucleotides: TGTGCCAGCAGTTCAGCCGGACAGGGGCGACAAGAAAAACTGTTTTTT. The encoded protein is CASSSAGQGRQEKLFF.

The chain links TRBV30 to TRBJ1-2, with 7 positions matching TRBD1. Germline V gives CDR1 GTSNPN, CDR2 SVGIG (reference sequence). The CDR3 covers 12 residues. Trimming removed 2 bases from V and 13 bases from J; junction bases left unmatched: 10. The CDR3, as DNA: TGTGCCTGGAGTCAAGGGGGCGCCTTGCCCACCTTC. Protein sequence: CAWSQGGALPTF.

The chain recombines TRBV5-6 with TRBJ2-1, with TRBD1 as a possible D gene (6 bases). The CDR3 contains 14 residues. V lost 6 bases and J 5 bases, leaving 15 bases between the germline ends. CDR1 is SGHDT, CDR2 YYEEEE, per germline. CDR3 in amino acids: CASTPLQGDNEQFF. Written as DNA, the CDR3 is TGTGCCAGCACCCCACTACAGGGAGACAATGAGCAGTTCTTC.

The rearrangement uses TRBV5-8 and TRBJ1-1; the D gene is possibly TRBD1 (6 bases). Per the germline V gene, CDR1 is SGHTS and CDR2 is YDEGEE. V lost 2 bases and J lost 4, with 18 bases in between. The CDR3 length is 16 residues. CDR3 residues: CASSLDFGGRGTEAFF. DNA of the CDR3: TGTGCCAGCAGCTTAGATTTCGGGGGGCGCGGCACTGAAGCTTTCTTT.

CDR3 nucleotides: TGTGCCATCAGCCCGGACAAGGAACTGTTTTTT. Its translation: CAISPDKELFF. This sequence joins TRBV10-3 and TRBJ1-4, with D possibly being TRBD1 (5 bases). Per germline, CDR1 ENHRY and CDR2 SYGVKD. CDR3 size: 11 residues. Trimming shortened V by 6 bases and J by 12 bases, and 11 bases separated the two germline ends.

The chain couples TRBV4-1 to TRBJ2-7; 12 nucleotides line up with TRBD2. Trimming took 4 bases from V and 3 from J; bases not matched to a gene: 7. Germline-derived CDR1 and CDR2 are MGHRA and YSYEKL. The CDR3 runs 16 residues. The CDR3 DNA reads TGCGCCAGCAGCCCGTTCATGACTAGCGGGGGCTACGAGCAGTACTTC. Translated, it gives CASSPFMTSGGYEQYF.

This rearrangement joins TRBV7-2 to TRBJ2-7, with 7 nucleotides matching TRBD1. Per germline, CDR1 SGHTA and CDR2 FQGNSA. Trimming cost V 1 base and J 9 bases; bases outside gene matches: 9. The CDR3 totals 14 residues. Here the CDR3 DNA reads TGTGCCAGCAGCTTAGGGGCTTACAGGGGTGGGCAGTACTTC. Protein sequence: CASSLGAYRGGQYF.

This clone was picked up a small number of times. CDR3: CASSAGTGGSYNEQFF. CDR3 nucleotide sequence: TGCGCCAGCAGCGCAGGGACAGGGGGCTCCTACAATGAGCAGTTCTTC. The V and J genes are TRBV5-1 and TRBJ2-1; TRBD1 aligns across 11 bases. The CDR3 extends over 16 amino acids. Germline CDR1 reads SGHRS; CDR2 reads YFSETQ. The V gene end was trimmed by 4 bases and the J gene end by 0 bases; junction bases not matched to a gene: 3.

The V gene is TRBV10-3, the J gene TRBJ2-5; 7 bases line up with TRBD2. The V gene end was trimmed by 5 bases and the J gene end by 1 base; junction bases not matched to a gene: 4. The CDR3 consists of 14 residues. The germline CDR1 and CDR2 sequences are ENHRY and SYGVKD. In DNA, the CDR3 is TGTGCCATCAGTTCCGGGGGGTTCCAAGAGACCCAGTACTTC. The encoded protein is CAISSGGFQETQYF.

V usage is TRBV19 and J usage is TRBJ1-5; D unclear. Per the germline V gene, CDR1 is LNHDA and CDR2 is SQIVND (reference sequence). Trimming shortened V by 4 bases and J by 1 base, and 8 bases separated the two germline ends. The CDR3 is 14 amino acids. The CDR3 loop is CASSTTRSNQPQHF. The CDR3 DNA reads as TGTGCCAGTAGTACAACACGCAGCAATCAGCCCCAGCATTTT.

This rearrangement joins TRBV9 to TRBJ2-1, with 7 nucleotides matching TRBD2. The CDR3 extends over 16 amino acids. The V segment lost 3 bases and the J segment 0 bases; nucleotides outside the gene matches: 6. CDR1 SGDLS and CDR2 YYNGEE come from the germline V gene. Here the CDR3 reads CASSASSGGSYNEQFF. As DNA, the CDR3 is TGTGCCAGCAGCGCCTCTAGCGGAGGCTCCTACAATGAGCAGTTCTTC.

The chain joins TRBV4-1 to TRBJ1-6, with TRBD1 matching 9 bases. CDR1 is MGHRA, CDR2 YSYEKL, per germline. Germline trimming cut 2 bases from V and 10 bases from J; bases unmatched to any gene: 9. The CDR3 runs 16 residues. The CDR3 DNA sequence: TGCGCCAGCAGCCAAACCCCCGGGACAGGGTCCTCACCCCTCCACTTT. Translated, it gives CASSQTPGTGSSPLHF.

The V and J genes are TRBV4-1 and TRBJ2-7; 11 nucleotides match TRBD2. The V gene's germline CDR1 is MGHRA and CDR2 YSYEKL. The CDR3 is 16 amino acids. Trimming removed 1 base from V and 7 bases from J; junction bases left unmatched: 9. CDR3 in DNA: TGCGCCAGCAGCCAAGGTGGGACTAGCGGTCCCCGGGAGCAGTACTTC. This codes for CASSQGGTSGPREQYF.

The genes are TRBV7-8 and TRBJ2-1; 8 nucleotides align to TRBD2. Germline V CDR1 and CDR2: SGHVS, FQNEAQ. V shed 5 bases, J shed 5 bases, and the junction held 14 bases outside the gene matches. This CDR3 comprises 17 residues. The CDR3 loop reads CASSRAGASGNNNEQFF. In DNA form, the CDR3 reads TGTGCCAGCAGCCGAGCGGGGGCTAGCGGTAATAACAATGAGCAGTTCTTC.

Only a few counts were recorded for this clone. This chain uses TRBV7-2 with TRBJ2-1, with D possibly matching TRBD1 (5 bases). The CDR3 extends over 14 amino acids. V dropped 3 bases and J dropped 10 bases, with 16 bases sitting between them. Germline V gene lookup returns CDR1 SGHTA and CDR2 FQGNSA. The CDR3 spells CASSFDQGLKEQFF. DNA for the CDR3: TGTGCCAGCAGCTTTGATCAGGGTCTTAAGGAGCAGTTCTTC.

V is TRBV7-9 and J is TRBJ1-3, with D maybe TRBD1 (6 bases). CDR1 and CDR2 from the germline V gene are SEHNR and FQNEAQ (reference sequence). The CDR3 runs 14 residues. The ends were cut back, 5 bases at V and 3 bases at J, with 11 bases in the middle. The CDR3 nucleotides read TGTGCCAGCAGCAACGGACAGAGTGGAAACACCATATATTTT. Translation: CASSNGQSGNTIYF. Full variable domain (rest looked up from reference TRBV7-9 and TRBJ1-3): DTGVSQNPRHKITKRGQNVTFRCDPISEHNRLYWYRQTLGQGPEFLTYFQNEAQLEKSRLLSDRFSAERPKGSFSTLEIQRTEQGDSAMYLCASSNGQSGNTIYFGEGSWLTVV.

The chain is built from TRBV19 and TRBJ2-3, with 10 bases lining up with TRBD2. The V segment lost 6 bases and the J segment 5 bases; nucleotides outside the gene matches: 11. The CDR3 is 16 residues long. CDR1 is LNHDA, CDR2 SQIVND, per germline (reference sequence). CDR3 sequence (DNA): TGTGCCAGTAGCCCCTCCCTAGCGGGGGTCTTAGATACGCAGTATTTT. This codes for CASSPSLAGVLDTQYF. The complete variable domain, with remaining parts taken from reference TRBV19 and TRBJ2-3, reads DGGITQSPKYLFRKEGQNVTLSCEQNLNHDAMYWYRQDPGQGLRLIYYSQIVNDFQKGDIAEGYSVSREKKESFPLTVTSAQKNPTAFYLCASSPSLAGVLDTQYFGPGTRLTVL.

The V call is TRBV7-9, the J call TRBJ1-1, with D perhaps matching TRBD1 (5 bases). The germline V gene has CDR1 SEHNR and CDR2 FQNEAQ (reference sequence). Trimming cost V 6 bases and J 7 bases, with 6 bases left between them. This CDR3 comprises 10 residues. This CDR3 is CASRGGEAFF. The CDR3 DNA follows: TGTGCCAGCAGGGGGGGTGAAGCTTTCTTT.